This paragraph reports one T cell receptor beta chain. This specimen comes from a study of tumor-infiltrating lymphocytes in localized non-small cell lung cancer. Overall study: Tumor tissue and non-adjacent uninvolved lung came from each patient.

Data came from immunoSEQ multiplex PCR; TCRdb stores just in-frame clones and leaves some out. Of just under 30,000 clones listed, approximately 85% are singletons. The sequence came from a human donor with non-small cell lung cancer. The material sequenced was lung tumor tissue.

Written as DNA, the CDR3 is TGCGCCAGCAGCCAAGAGGCACAGGGGACACCCCTCCACTTT. It specifies CASSQEAQGTPLHF. V and J are TRBV4-3 and TRBJ1-6; 7 bases are shared with TRBD1. Germline V gene data show CDR1 as LGHNA and CDR2 as YSLEER. The CDR3 has 14 amino acids. Losses at the gene ends were 0 bases for V and 11 bases for J; bases not matched to a gene: 4.